This TCR beta chain is drawn from a study of cytomegalovirus exposure and HLA in healthy donors. About the research overall: A prior analysis found some 110 million unique TCR beta sequences from 170 million or so T cells. Unique TCRs from HLA-typed donors, 80 million to 100 million of them, were held in an early data release.

V shed 1 base and J shed 6 bases, with 7 bases lying between them. Per the germline V gene, CDR1 is SNHLY and CDR2 is FYNNEI. This CDR3 contains 13 residues. The study, taken as a whole, reports: Diagnosis of cytomegalovirus status made by the classifier reportedly showed high specificity and sensitivity.

About this clone itself: Its antigen is unidentified.

PCR employed 60 Vbeta and 13 Jbeta primers. Profiled with immunoSEQ multiplex PCR; TCRdb holds only in-frame clones, not every one. The sample holds over 150,000 clones, roughly 80% seen once. The sequence derives from a man in his fifties or sixties in good health and CMV-seropositive. The rearrangement joins TRBV2 to TRBJ1-5; no clear D. Sequenced: PBMCs. CDR3 in amino acids: CASSEVFSQPQHF. The CDR3 coding sequence is TGTGCCAGCAGTGAAGTTTTCAGTCAGCCCCAGCATTTT.